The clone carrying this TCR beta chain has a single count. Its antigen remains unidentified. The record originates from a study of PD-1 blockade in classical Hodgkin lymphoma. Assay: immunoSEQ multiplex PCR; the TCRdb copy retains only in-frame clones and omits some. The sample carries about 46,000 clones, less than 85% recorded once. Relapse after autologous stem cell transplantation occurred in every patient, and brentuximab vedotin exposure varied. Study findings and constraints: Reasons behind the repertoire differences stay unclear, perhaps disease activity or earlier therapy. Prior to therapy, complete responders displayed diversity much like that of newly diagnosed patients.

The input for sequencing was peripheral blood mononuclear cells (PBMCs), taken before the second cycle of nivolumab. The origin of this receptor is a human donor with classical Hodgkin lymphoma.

The chain's CDR3 is CASSPFLLQGNEQFF. The CDR3 nucleotides are TGCGCCAGCAGCCCGTTTCTTTTGCAGGGGAATGAGCAGTTCTTC. The chain uses TRBV4-3 and TRBJ2-1; tentative D call: TRBD1 (6 bases). Trimming pared 4 bases from V and 7 bases from J, leaving 17 bases between. The CDR3 has 15 residues. CDR1 and CDR2 from the germline V gene are LGHNA and YSLEER.